This TCR beta chain was captured in a study of T cell responses to AZD1222 COVID-19 vaccine. General study points: It should be noted that donors were predominantly white British and more often female, and clonal diversity was possibly underestimated. It was only a handful of AZD1222 recipients who were seropositive at baseline.

This CDR3 is 13 amino acids long. Germline V gene data show CDR1 as LNHDA and CDR2 as SQIVND (reference sequence). Deletions cut 0 bases from V and 7 bases from J, with 9 bases between. Comments on this clone: Its antigen is unknown.

Profiled with immunoSEQ multiplex PCR; TCRdb holds only in-frame clones, not every one. The clone table shows about 140,000 clones, with the ten largest holding under 2.5%. The chain joins TRBV19 to TRBJ2-5; D is unclear. The TCR was taken from an adult in good health. Sequenced input: peripheral blood. This CDR3 reads CASSIDLPATQYF. CDR3 DNA: TGTGCCAGTAGTATAGATCTCCCAGCGACCCAGTACTTC.